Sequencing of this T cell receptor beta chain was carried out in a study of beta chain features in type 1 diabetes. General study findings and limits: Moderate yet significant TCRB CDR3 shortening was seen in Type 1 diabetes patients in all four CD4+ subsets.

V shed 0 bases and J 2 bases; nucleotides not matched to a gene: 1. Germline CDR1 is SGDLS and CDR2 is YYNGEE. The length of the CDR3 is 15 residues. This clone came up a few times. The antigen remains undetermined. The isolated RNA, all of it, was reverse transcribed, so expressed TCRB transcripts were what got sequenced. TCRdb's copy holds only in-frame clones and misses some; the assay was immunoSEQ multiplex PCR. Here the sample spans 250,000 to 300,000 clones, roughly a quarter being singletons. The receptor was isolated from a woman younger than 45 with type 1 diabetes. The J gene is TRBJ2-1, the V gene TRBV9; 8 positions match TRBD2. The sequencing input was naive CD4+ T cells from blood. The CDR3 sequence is CASSVGTSTYNEQFF. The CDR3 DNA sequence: TGTGCCAGCAGCGTAGGGACTAGCACCTACAATGAGCAGTTCTTC.